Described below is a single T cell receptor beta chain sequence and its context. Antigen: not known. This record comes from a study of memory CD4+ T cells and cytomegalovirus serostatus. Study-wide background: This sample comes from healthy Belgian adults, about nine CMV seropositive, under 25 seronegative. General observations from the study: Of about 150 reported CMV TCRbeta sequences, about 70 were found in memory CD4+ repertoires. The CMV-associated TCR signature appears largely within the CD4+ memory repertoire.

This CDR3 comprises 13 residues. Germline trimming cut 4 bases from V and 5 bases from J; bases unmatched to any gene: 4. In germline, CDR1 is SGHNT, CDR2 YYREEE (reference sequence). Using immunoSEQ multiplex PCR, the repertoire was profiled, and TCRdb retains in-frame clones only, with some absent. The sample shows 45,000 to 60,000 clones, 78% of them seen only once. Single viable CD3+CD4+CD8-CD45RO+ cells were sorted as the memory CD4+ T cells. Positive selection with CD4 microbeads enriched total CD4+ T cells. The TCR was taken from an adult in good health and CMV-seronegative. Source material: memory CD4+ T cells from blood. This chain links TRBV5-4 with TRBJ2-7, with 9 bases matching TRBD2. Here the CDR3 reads CASSHSGSHEQYF. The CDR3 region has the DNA TGTGCCAGCAGCCATAGCGGGAGCCACGAGCAGTACTTC.